This T cell receptor beta chain was found in a study of blood T cell repertoires in COVID-19. The wider study: Nucleic acid was either cDNA or gDNA, and it came from T cells, B-cell-depleted T cells, or PBMCs.

As processed by the authors: Amplification from reference gene primers served as the basis for estimated nucleated cell counts. Here immunoSEQ multiplex PCR was the method, and the copy in TCRdb shows in-frame clones only, minus some. V and J calls and clone size are copied from that table; D and trimming were computed from the DNA. In the table there are around 340,000 clones, 80% to 90% of which are singletons. Participant age was about 18 to 100 years, and participants resided in fewer than 25 US areas. Germline CDR1 reads KGHSH; CDR2 reads LQKENI. Trimming stripped 5 bases from V and 5 bases from J, with 15 bases between. The CDR3 length is 14 residues.

The chain employs TRBV18 and TRBJ1-1, with a tentative D call TRBD1 (5 bases). This receptor was identified in a woman in her 40s with acute COVID-19. The sequenced material came from PBMCs or T cells enriched from blood (not recorded which). The CDR3 DNA follows: TGTGCCAGCTCAGGCCTTTTGGGGCAGACTGAAGCTTTCTTT. It is translated as CASSGLLGQTEAFF. Supplemented by reference TRBV18 and TRBJ1-1, the full variable domain reads NAGVMQNPRHLVRRRGQEARLRCSPMKGHSHVYWYRQLPEEGLKFMVYLQKENIIDESGMPKERFSAEFPKEGPSILRIQQVVRGDSAAYFCASSGLLGQTEAFFGQGTRLTVV.